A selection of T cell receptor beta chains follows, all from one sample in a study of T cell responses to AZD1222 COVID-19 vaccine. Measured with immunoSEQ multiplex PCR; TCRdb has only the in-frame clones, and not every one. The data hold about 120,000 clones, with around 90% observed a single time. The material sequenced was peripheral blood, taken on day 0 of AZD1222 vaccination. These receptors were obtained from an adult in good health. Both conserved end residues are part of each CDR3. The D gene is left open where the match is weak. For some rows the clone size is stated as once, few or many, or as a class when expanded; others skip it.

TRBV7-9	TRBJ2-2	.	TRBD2	TGTGCCAGCAGCCCACGTGGGGGGGACACCGGGGAGCTGTTTTTT	CASSPRGGDTGELFF
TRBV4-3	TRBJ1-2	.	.	TGCGCCAGCAGCTCCCCGGGGTACTATGGCTACACCTTC	CASSSPGYYGYTF
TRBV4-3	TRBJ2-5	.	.	TGCGCCAGCAGCCAAGTCCTGGGTTCCGAGACCCAGTACTTC	CASSQVLGSETQYF
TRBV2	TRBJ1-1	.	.	TGTGCCAGCCAAAGCAACAGTGCGGTAGCTTTCTTT	CASQSNSAVAFF
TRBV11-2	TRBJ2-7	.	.	TGTGCCAGCAGCCTACAGGGCTACGAGCAGTACTTC	CASSLQGYEQYF
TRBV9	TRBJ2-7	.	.	TGTGCCAGCAGCGTTCGAGGGAGGAACGAGCAGTACTTC	CASSVRGRNEQYF
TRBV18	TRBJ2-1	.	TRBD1	TGTGCCAGCTCACTGGGGACAGGGAGCTACAATGAGCAGTTCTTC	CASSLGTGSYNEQFF
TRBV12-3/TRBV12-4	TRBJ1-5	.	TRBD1	TGTGCCAGCAGTTTAGGGGACAGGCTACATTTT	CASSLGDRLHF
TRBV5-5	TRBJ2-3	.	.	TGTGCCAGCAGCTTGGTAGTAGGGGGAGATACGCAGTATTTT	CASSLVVGGDTQYF
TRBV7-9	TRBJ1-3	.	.	TGTGCCACCGAGGACCGCGAAGGGTGGAACACCATATATTTT	CATEDREGWNTIYF
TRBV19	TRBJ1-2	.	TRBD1	TGTGCCAGTAGGCCAGGGGGGAATGGCTACACCTTC	CASRPGGNGYTF
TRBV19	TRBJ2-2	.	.	TGTGCCAGTAGTATAGATAAGGTGGGGACCGGGGAGCTGTTTTTT	CASSIDKVGTGELFF
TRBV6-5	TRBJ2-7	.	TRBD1	TGTGCCAGCAGTTACTCGACAGGGGGGTACGAGCAGTACTTC	CASSYSTGGYEQYF
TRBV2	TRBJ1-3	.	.	TGTGCCAGCAGTGTCAGGGCTCCTGGAAACACCATATATTTT	CASSVRAPGNTIYF
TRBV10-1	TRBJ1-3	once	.	TGCGCCAGCAGTGAAGCAGGTCCAAGCTCTGGAAACACCATATATTTT	CASSEAGPSSGNTIYF
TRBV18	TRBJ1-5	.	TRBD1	TGTGCCAGCTCGTCGGTACAGGGGATCCGACAGCCCCAGCATTTT	CASSSVQGIRQPQHF
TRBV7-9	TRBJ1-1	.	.	TGTGCCAGCAGCTTAAACGGGGGGACTGAAGCTTTCTTT	CASSLNGGTEAFF
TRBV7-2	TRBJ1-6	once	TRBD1	TGTGCCAGCAGCTCCCAGGGGGGGTTGACCCTCCACTTT	CASSSQGGLTLHF
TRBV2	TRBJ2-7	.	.	TGTGCCAGCAGTGAAGTCGGCGACGAGCAGTACTTC	CASSEVGDEQYF
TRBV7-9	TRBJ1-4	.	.	TGTGCCAGCAGCGTGGGGTTTTTTGAAAAACTGTTTTTT	CASSVGFFEKLFF
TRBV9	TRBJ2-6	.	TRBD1	TGTGCCAGCAGCGTAGCCCCAGCTGGGGGACAGATCTCTGGGGCCAACGTCCTGACTTTC	CASSVAPAGGQISGANVLTF
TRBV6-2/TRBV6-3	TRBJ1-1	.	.	TGTGCCAGCAGTTACTCGAGTTTCAGACGTGACACTGAAGCTTTCTTT	CASSYSSFRRDTEAFF
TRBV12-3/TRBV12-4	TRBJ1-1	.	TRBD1	TGTGCCAGCAGGTGGACAGGGGGCACTGAAGCTTTCTTT	CASRWTGGTEAFF
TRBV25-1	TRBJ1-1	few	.	TGTGCCAGCACGTCAGGGTCAGGGACTGAAGCTTTCTTT	CASTSGSGTEAFF
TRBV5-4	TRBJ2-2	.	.	TGTGCCAGCAGCTTTTACAAGGGTGGCACCGGGGAGCTGTTTTTT	CASSFYKGGTGELFF
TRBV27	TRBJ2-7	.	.	TGTGCCAGCAGTTTTGGGCAGTCCTACGAGCAGTACTTC	CASSFGQSYEQYF
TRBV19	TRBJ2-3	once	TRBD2	TGTGCCAGTAGTACTCTAGCGGGGCAAAGGGCAGATACGCAGTATTTT	CASSTLAGQRADTQYF
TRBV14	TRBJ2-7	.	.	TGTGCCAGCAGCCAAGAACCAGGGGAAACCTACGAGCAGTACTTC	CASSQEPGETYEQYF
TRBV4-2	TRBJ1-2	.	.	TGTGCCAGCAGCCAACCGGTGGAAGGCTACACCTTC	CASSQPVEGYTF
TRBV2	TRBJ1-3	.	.	TGTGCCAGCATGGAGGGGGGTCTCCGAGACTCTGGAAACACCATATATTTT	CASMEGGLRDSGNTIYF
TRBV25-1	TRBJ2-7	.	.	TGTGCCAGCAGTACCCCACAGGGATACGAGCAGTACTTC	CASSTPQGYEQYF
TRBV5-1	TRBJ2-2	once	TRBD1	TGCGCCAGCAGCTCCACGGGACAGGGGGACGGGGAGCTGTTTTTT	CASSSTGQGDGELFF
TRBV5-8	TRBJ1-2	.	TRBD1	TGTGCCAGCACGACAGGGGCTCACCTATTCCTGTCTAACTATGGCTACACCTTC	CASTTGAHLFLSNYGYTF
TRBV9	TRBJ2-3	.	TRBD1	TGTGCCAGCGCGCCGGGACAGGGACGGAATACGCAGTATTTT	CASAPGQGRNTQYF
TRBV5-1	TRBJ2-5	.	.	TGCGCCAGCAGTTACAGTCAAGAGACCCAGTACTTC	CASSYSQETQYF
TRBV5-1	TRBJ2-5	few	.	TGCGCCAGCAGCACACGGACCCAAGAGACCCAGTACTTC	CASSTRTQETQYF
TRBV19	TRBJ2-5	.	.	TGTGCCAGTAGAAGGAGACAGTATTCGGAGACCCAGTACTTC	CASRRRQYSETQYF
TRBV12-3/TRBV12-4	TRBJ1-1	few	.	TGTGCCAGCAGTTATGGAGGAACTGAAGCTTTCTTT	CASSYGGTEAFF
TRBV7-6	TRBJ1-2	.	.	TGTGCCAGCAGCTCCCGGCCGGGGGGCGTAGGTGGCTACACCTTC	CASSSRPGGVGGYTF
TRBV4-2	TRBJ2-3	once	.	TGTGCCAGCAGCCAAGTGGCGGGGACTAGCACAGATACGCAGTATTTT	CASSQVAGTSTDTQYF
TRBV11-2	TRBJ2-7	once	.	TGTGCCAGCAGCCCCAAACCTACCTACGAGCAGTACTTC	CASSPKPTYEQYF
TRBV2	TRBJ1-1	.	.	TGTGCCAGCAGTGGCGGGTCATACACTGAAGCTTTCTTT	CASSGGSYTEAFF
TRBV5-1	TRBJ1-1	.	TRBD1	TGCGCCAGCAGCACCGGGACAGGGGTGCACACTGAAGCTTTCTTT	CASSTGTGVHTEAFF
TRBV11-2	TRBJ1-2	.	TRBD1	TGTGCCAGCAGCTCCGCTGGGACAGCCTCTCGCTATGGCTACACCTTC	CASSSAGTASRYGYTF
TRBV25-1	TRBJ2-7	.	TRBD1	TGTGCCAGCAGTGAGACAGGGGACTCCTACGAGCAGTACTTC	CASSETGDSYEQYF
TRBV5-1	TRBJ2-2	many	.	TGCGCCAGCAGCTTGGTGGGCGGGACAGCCACCGGGGAGCTGTTTTTT	CASSLVGGTATGELFF
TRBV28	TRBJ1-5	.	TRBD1	TGTGCCAGCAGTTTCCCGGGACAGGTCTATCAGCATTTT	CASSFPGQVYQHF
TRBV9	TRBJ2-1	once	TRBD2	TGTGCCAGCAGCGATAGCGGGGGGGCCCTGAATGAGCAGTTCTTC	CASSDSGGALNEQFF
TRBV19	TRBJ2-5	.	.	TGTGCCAGTAGTATTTTTGGGGCGCCACAAGAGACCCAGTACTTC	CASSIFGAPQETQYF
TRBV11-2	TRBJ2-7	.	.	TGTGCCAGCAGCCGAACGACTTCAGTGGGCGAGCAGTACTTC	CASSRTTSVGEQYF
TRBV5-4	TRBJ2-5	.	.	TGTGCCAGCAGCTTGGGGGCGGGGTTACAAGAGACCCAGTACTTC	CASSLGAGLQETQYF
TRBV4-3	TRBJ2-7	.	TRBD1	TGCGCCAGCAGCCCGAGCGTGGGACAGGTCTCCTACGAGCAGTACTTC	CASSPSVGQVSYEQYF
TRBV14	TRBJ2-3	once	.	TGTGCCAGCAGCTCAGCACGAAGGACCGGGGGCGGGGATACGCAGTATTTT	CASSSARRTGGGDTQYF